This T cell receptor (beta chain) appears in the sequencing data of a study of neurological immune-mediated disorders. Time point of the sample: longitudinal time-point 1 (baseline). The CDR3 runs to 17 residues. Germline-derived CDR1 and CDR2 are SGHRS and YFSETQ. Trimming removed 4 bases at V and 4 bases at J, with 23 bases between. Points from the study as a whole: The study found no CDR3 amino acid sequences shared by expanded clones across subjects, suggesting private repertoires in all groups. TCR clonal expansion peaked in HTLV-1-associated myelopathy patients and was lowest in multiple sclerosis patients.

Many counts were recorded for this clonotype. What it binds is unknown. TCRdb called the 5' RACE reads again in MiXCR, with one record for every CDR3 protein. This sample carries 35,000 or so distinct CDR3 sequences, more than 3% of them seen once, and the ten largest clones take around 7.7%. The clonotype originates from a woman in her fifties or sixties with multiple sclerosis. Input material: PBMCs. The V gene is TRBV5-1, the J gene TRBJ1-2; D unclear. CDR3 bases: TGCGCCAGCAGCATTCGAGGCGGATTGGTAGGGAGCTATGGCTACACCTTC. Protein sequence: CASSIRGGLVGSYGYTF.